What follows describes a single T cell receptor beta chain. This record comes from a study of blood T cell repertoires in COVID-19. Some clones are missing from TCRdb's copy, which holds only in-frame ones; the method was immunoSEQ multiplex PCR. The repertoire holds 150,000 to 200,000 clones, with 80% to 90% as singletons. Germline CDR1 reads LNHNV; CDR2 reads YYDKDF (reference sequence). CDR3 length: 16 residues. The V end lost 0 bases, the J end lost 3 bases, and 11 bases lay between the germline ends. The sequencing sample was made of peripheral blood. This receptor was identified in a man in his sixties with acute or convalescent COVID-19. This chain connects TRBV15 to TRBJ2-2; D perhaps matches TRBD2 (6 bases). The CDR3 is CATSREGGIDTGELFF. CDR3 bases: TGTGCCACCAGCAGAGAGGGGGGTATCGACACCGGGGAGCTGTTTTTT. Drawing the rest from reference TRBV15 and TRBJ2-2, the complete variable domain is DAMVIQNPRYQVTQFGKPVTLSCSQTLNHNVMYWYQQKSSQAPKLLFHYYDKDFNNEADTPDNFQSRRPNTSFCFLDIRSPGLGDTAMYLCATSREGGIDTGELFFGEGSRLTVL.